This entry is about one T cell receptor (beta chain). Assay: immunoSEQ multiplex PCR; the TCRdb copy retains only in-frame clones and omits some. The sample records hundreds of thousands of clones, 88% being singletons. This sample stems from a study of shared T cell receptors in the human thymus. The V gene's germline CDR1 is SGHTS and CDR2 YDEGEE. V shed 3 bases, J shed 3 bases, and the junction held 10 bases outside the gene matches. CDR3 length: 16 residues. The sample was also reused in another study, on human thymus T cells. From that study: Samples came from healthy Finnish infants during open corrective cardiac surgery. Resections from corrective heart surgery supplied the thymus tissue. Across thymic and blood repertoires, the usage of V and J genes appeared to be biased. Thymic TCR repertoires of unrelated people reportedly overlapped highly.

Sample: thymocytes. The genes are TRBV5-8 and TRBJ1-1, with 8 bases identical to TRBD1. The clonotype was recovered from a boy under two years old with a congenital heart defect. CDR3 DNA sequence: TGTGCCAGCAGCTCAACGTCCGGGACAGGCGACACTGAAGCTTTCTTT. Translation: CASSSTSGTGDTEAFF.